Below, 8 T cell receptor beta chains from the same sample are listed, as sequenced in a study of breast tumors, draining lymph nodes, adjacent tissues. Via MiXCR, TCRdb re-called the multiplex PCR reads, giving one row per CDR3 protein. The sample yields just over 30,000 distinct CDR3 sequences, roughly 69% seen once. Material for sequencing was breast tumor tissue. The origin of the receptors is a female donor with breast cancer. Some clones in this sample may be carry-over from other donors' samples.

This clonotype has a count of ten or more. The chain joins TRBV19 to TRBJ2-7; tentatively, D is TRBD2 (5 bases). This CDR3 spans 13 amino acids. CDR1 and CDR2 from the germline V gene are LNHDA and SQIVND (reference sequence). V was shortened by 5 bases and J by 1 base, with 9 bases between the two germline ends. The CDR3 sequence is CASSRSGSYEQYF. CDR3 nucleotide sequence: TGTGCCAGTAGTCGATCGGGATCCTACGAGCAGTACTTC.

CDR3 sequence reads: CSVLSGVGYTF. CDR3 in DNA: TGCAGCGTTCTCTCAGGGGTAGGCTACACCTTC. V usage is TRBV29-1 and J usage is TRBJ1-2; tentative D call: TRBD1 (6 bases). The germline V gene encodes CDR1 SQVTM and CDR2 ANQGSEA. The CDR3 consists of 11 residues. V was shortened by 5 bases and J by 8 bases, with 12 bases between the two germline ends.

This clonotype was counted ten times or more. This could be a read error, since a much larger clone is one nucleotide away. The chain has TRBV19 and TRBJ2-7; either TRBD1 or TRBD2 may fit D (6 bases each). CDR1 is LNHDA, CDR2 SQIVND, per germline (reference sequence). CDR3 length: 16 residues. The CDR3 is CASSIREGGRAYEQCF. In nucleotides, the CDR3 is TGTGCCAGTAGTATTCGAGAGGGGGGACGCGCCTACGAGCAGTGCTTC.

About this clonotype itself: In this CDR3 the conserved last residue, phenylalanine or tryptophan, is missing, so a read error is likely. V is TRBV7-2 and J is TRBJ2-7; 10 bases agree with TRBD2. With V trimmed by 5 bases and J by 6 bases, 7 bases remained unmatched. This CDR3 has 14 amino acids. CDR1 and CDR2 from the germline V gene are SGHTA and FQGNSA. The CDR3 DNA follows: TGTGCCAGCAGCAGCAGCGGGGGGGCGGCCGAGCAGTACCTC. Translating gives CASSSSGGAAEQYL.

In its sample, this clonotype was seen many times. The rearrangement uses TRBV20-1 and TRBJ2-7; 7 bases align to TRBD1. This CDR3 has 13 amino acids. V lost 3 bases to trimming and J lost 3 bases; unmatched junction nucleotides: 5. The germline V gene has CDR1 DFQATT and CDR2 SNEGSKA (reference sequence). The CDR3 nucleotides read TGCAGTGCTAGGGACAGGTCGAACTACGAGCAGTACGTC. Translating it yields CSARDRSNYEQYV.

A remark on this clonotype: The germline gene is not matched at one end of the junction; a read error may be the cause. The chain joins TRBV12-3 or TRBV12-4 to TRBJ2-5; no clear D. CDR3 length equals 15 residues. CDR3 DNA sequence: TGTACCAGTAGCCCACCGGCAGGCGACCAAGAGACCCAGTACTTC. Translation: CTSSPPAGDQETQYF.

V is TRBV6-2 or TRBV6-3 and J is TRBJ1-2, with 7 bases that match TRBD1. J gave up 8 bases and V 0 bases, and 9 bases lay outside the gene matches. This CDR3 spans 15 amino acids. Germline loops: CDR1 MNHEY, CDR2 SVGEGT. The DNA of the CDR3 is TGTGCCAGCAGTTACTCGATTGCGACAGGGAACGGCTACACCTTC. Its protein is CASSYSIATGNGYTF.

The J gene is TRBJ2-1, the V gene TRBV5-1, with D hard to call. This CDR3 has 15 residues. From germline, CDR1 is SGHRS and CDR2 YFSETQ. Trimming left V 4 bases short and J 1 base short, with 12 bases between. DNA for the CDR3: TGCGCCAGCAGCGTGGAGAGCTATTCCTACAATGAGCAGTTCTTC. Residues: CASSVESYSYNEQFF.